A selection of T cell receptor beta chains follows, all from one sample in a study of technical replicates of blood from a few donors. Sequencing used immunoSEQ multiplex PCR; TCRdb keeps in-frame clones, though not all of them. Of tens of thousands of clones listed, almost 97% are singletons. The sample was T cells isolated from PBMCs. The receptors were sampled from a human donor in good health. CDR3s include the opening cysteine and the closing phenylalanine or tryptophan. Each record gives: clone size, CDR3 length, V gene, CDR3 protein. Some rows mark clone size as missing; the rest say once, few, many or name a class of expanded clone.

clone size: once
CDR3 length: 14
V gene: TRBV4-3
CDR3 protein: CASSQDFGGTEAFF

clone size: once
CDR3 length: 16
V gene: TRBV9
CDR3 protein: CASSATTVISGNTIYF

clone size: .
CDR3 length: 17
V gene: TRBV27
CDR3 protein: CASSLYAAGVISQPQHF

clone size: .
CDR3 length: 14
V gene: TRBV5-1
CDR3 protein: CASSLVASGGGEYF

clone size: .
CDR3 length: 13
V gene: TRBV29-1
CDR3 protein: CSVVGQGVYEQYF

clone size: once
CDR3 length: 16
V gene: TRBV4-3
CDR3 protein: CASSQERWGRTDTQYF

clone size: .
CDR3 length: 16
V gene: TRBV5-4
CDR3 protein: CASSPGGGRSTGELFF

clone size: once
CDR3 length: 12
V gene: TRBV28
CDR3 protein: CASSREFYGYTF

clone size: .
CDR3 length: 18
V gene: TRBV7-7
CDR3 protein: CASSLGWDIAGGHGEQFF

clone size: .
CDR3 length: 15
V gene: TRBV5-6
CDR3 protein: CASSSLRSGANVLTF

clone size: .
CDR3 length: 15
V gene: TRBV27
CDR3 protein: CASSHDPNSNQPQHF

clone size: .
CDR3 length: 14
V gene: TRBV28
CDR3 protein: CASSLQGATGELFF

clone size: .
CDR3 length: 18
V gene: TRBV7-2
CDR3 protein: CASSLFTQGGFAADTQYF

clone size: .
CDR3 length: 16
V gene: TRBV19
CDR3 protein: CASSIDRGGDGDEQYF

clone size: .
CDR3 length: 13
V gene: TRBV7-2
CDR3 protein: CASRQLAGNTQYF

clone size: .
CDR3 length: 11
V gene: TRBV5-4
CDR3 protein: CASVIQGRAFF

clone size: .
CDR3 length: 15
V gene: TRBV6-5
CDR3 protein: CASSKRDRGNTEAFF

clone size: once
CDR3 length: 18
V gene: TRBV5-1
CDR3 protein: CASSFSLRGLASYNEQFF

clone size: .
CDR3 length: 13
V gene: TRBV5-6
CDR3 protein: CASSFRQGPIYTF

clone size: .
CDR3 length: 16
V gene: TRBV28
CDR3 protein: CAAGRDSGLVAGTQYF

clone size: .
CDR3 length: 16
V gene: TRBV6-5
CDR3 protein: CASSYGGQGESNEQFF

clone size: .
CDR3 length: 14
V gene: TRBV5-6
CDR3 protein: CASSFASWTGELFF

clone size: .
CDR3 length: 15
V gene: TRBV7-8
CDR3 protein: CASSPLAAAPYEQYF

clone size: .
CDR3 length: 17
V gene: TRBV7-9
CDR3 protein: CASSLILTGTNTGELFF

clone size: .
CDR3 length: 14
V gene: TRBV29-1
CDR3 protein: CSATTSGVYNEQFF

clone size: .
CDR3 length: 15
V gene: TRBV5-1
CDR3 protein: CASSQDRGNNGEQYF

clone size: .
CDR3 length: 15
V gene: TRBV5-1
CDR3 protein: CASSLDGTGFAEAFF

clone size: .
CDR3 length: 13
V gene: TRBV7-3
CDR3 protein: CASSTPGGHEQYF

clone size: .
CDR3 length: 14
V gene: TRBV6-6
CDR3 protein: CASSLLTDTDTQYF

clone size: .
CDR3 length: 15
V gene: TRBV11-3
CDR3 protein: CASSLMAGPNQPQHF

clone size: few
CDR3 length: 18
V gene: TRBV2
CDR3 protein: CASSEAVLAGASTGELFF

clone size: .
CDR3 length: 13
V gene: TRBV6-5
CDR3 protein: CASSYGLAGEQYF

clone size: .
CDR3 length: 14
V gene: TRBV7-2
CDR3 protein: CASSWTQGVGEQYF

clone size: .
CDR3 length: 12
V gene: TRBV2
CDR3 protein: CASSDWATEAFF

clone size: .
CDR3 length: 15
V gene: TRBV6-1
CDR3 protein: CASSSWTRGYNEQFF

clone size: .
CDR3 length: 16
V gene: TRBV6-4
CDR3 protein: CASSDSVRTGNYGYTF

clone size: .
CDR3 length: 15
V gene: TRBV9
CDR3 protein: CASSVESSDPVGQYF

clone size: .
CDR3 length: 17
V gene: TRBV19
CDR3 protein: CASSVSGGEARTDTQYF

clone size: .
CDR3 length: 15
V gene: TRBV7-3
CDR3 protein: CASSLGQDSNTEAFF

clone size: .
CDR3 length: 14
V gene: TRBV30
CDR3 protein: CAWSVLKRGNEQFF

clone size: .
CDR3 length: 13
V gene: TRBV19
CDR3 protein: CASSIIANYGYTF

clone size: .
CDR3 length: 14
V gene: TRBV7-9
CDR3 protein: CASSLDRDRTGYTF

clone size: .
CDR3 length: 16
V gene: TRBV4-3
CDR3 protein: CASSQNPRQEANEQFF

clone size: .
CDR3 length: 15
V gene: TRBV5-1
CDR3 protein: CASSLVLAGAGELFF

clone size: .
CDR3 length: 13
V gene: TRBV11-3
CDR3 protein: CASSFGTGGTQYF

clone size: .
CDR3 length: 13
V gene: TRBV30
CDR3 protein: CASSRGQVYGYTF

clone size: .
CDR3 length: 15
V gene: TRBV28
CDR3 protein: CASSLGREVTLEQYF

clone size: .
CDR3 length: 14
V gene: TRBV6-5
CDR3 protein: CASSYSEDSYGYTF

clone size: .
CDR3 length: 16
V gene: TRBV5-8
CDR3 protein: CASSLGTGYSTDTQYF

clone size: .
CDR3 length: 16
V gene: TRBV27
CDR3 protein: CASSLGGRVPYNEQFF

clone size: .
CDR3 length: 15
V gene: TRBV28
CDR3 protein: CASSSETGVGDTQYF

clone size: .
CDR3 length: 16
V gene: TRBV25-1
CDR3 protein: CASSALEQGEVSEQYF

clone size: .
CDR3 length: 13
V gene: TRBV6-5
CDR3 protein: CASSSGHLYGYTF

clone size: .
CDR3 length: 14
V gene: TRBV29-1
CDR3 protein: CSVETGSTRYEQYF

clone size: .
CDR3 length: 15
V gene: TRBV2
CDR3 protein: CASKKSGGDNEKLFF

clone size: once
CDR3 length: 14
V gene: TRBV27
CDR3 protein: CASSLSTGASEQYF

clone size: .
CDR3 length: 15
V gene: TRBV7-3
CDR3 protein: CASSLVAGGPHEQYF

clone size: .
CDR3 length: 16
V gene: TRBV7-2
CDR3 protein: CASSLAPGSSYNEQFF

clone size: .
CDR3 length: 14
V gene: TRBV5-1
CDR3 protein: CASSVVTGDTEAFF